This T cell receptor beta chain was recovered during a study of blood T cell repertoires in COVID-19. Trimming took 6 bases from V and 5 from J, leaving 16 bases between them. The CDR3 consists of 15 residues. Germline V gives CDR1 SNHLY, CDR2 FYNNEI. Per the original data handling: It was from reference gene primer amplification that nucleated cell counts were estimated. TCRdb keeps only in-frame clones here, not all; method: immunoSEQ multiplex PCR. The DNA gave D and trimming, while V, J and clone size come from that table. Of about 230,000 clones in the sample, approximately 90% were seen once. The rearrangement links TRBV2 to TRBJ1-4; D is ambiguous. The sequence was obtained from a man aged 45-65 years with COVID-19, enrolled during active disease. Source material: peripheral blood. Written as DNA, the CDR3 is TGTGCCAGCAGCGACCCCCAGCGGCTAAATGAAAAACTGTTTTTT. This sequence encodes CASSDPQRLNEKLFF.